A selection of T cell receptor beta chains follows, all from one sample in a study of cytomegalovirus exposure and HLA in healthy donors. Profiling relied on immunoSEQ multiplex PCR, and the TCRdb table lists in-frame clones only, not all of them. Found here are 200,000 to 250,000 clones, 82% of them singletons; the top ten hold roughly 2.5%. The sequencing sample was made of PBMCs. The receptors shown here come from a woman in her forties in good health and CMV-seronegative. CDR3s include the opening cysteine and the closing phenylalanine or tryptophan. The order of the fields is D gene, J gene, clone size, V gene, CDR3 DNA, CDR3 protein. A D gene is named only where the DNA matches it firmly. Clone size is shown for a subset of rows, as once, few, many or a class of expanded clone.

D gene: TRBD2
J gene: TRBJ2-5
clone size: -
V gene: TRBV10-3
CDR3 DNA: TGTGCCATCAGTGAGTCGACCCTTATGGCGACTAGCGGGAGGATCCCCGAGACCCAGTACTTC
CDR3 protein: CAISESTLMATSGRIPETQYF

D gene: -
J gene: TRBJ1-5
clone size: -
V gene: TRBV7-8
CDR3 DNA: TGTGCCAGCAGCCCGGAGCCTTTGACAGGACCCCATCAGCCCCAGCATTTT
CDR3 protein: CASSPEPLTGPHQPQHF

D gene: TRBD1
J gene: TRBJ2-7
clone size: -
V gene: TRBV23-1
CDR3 DNA: TGCGCCAGCAGTCAATCGAACAGGGGGCCTACGCTAAATACCTACGAGCAGTACTTC
CDR3 protein: CASSQSNRGPTLNTYEQYF

D gene: -
J gene: TRBJ1-5
clone size: -
V gene: TRBV4-2
CDR3 DNA: TGTGCCAGCAGCCAATCCTCAGGCGTTGGGAATCAGCCCCAGCATTTT
CDR3 protein: CASSQSSGVGNQPQHF

D gene: -
J gene: TRBJ2-2
clone size: -
V gene: TRBV5-1
CDR3 DNA: TGCGCCAGCAGCCCGTTAGCGAACACCGGGGAGCTGTTTTTT
CDR3 protein: CASSPLANTGELFF

D gene: TRBD2
J gene: TRBJ2-2
clone size: -
V gene: TRBV7-9
CDR3 DNA: TGTGCCAGCAGCTCCTCGGCGGGAGGACGTACCGGGGAGCTGTTTTTT
CDR3 protein: CASSSSAGGRTGELFF

D gene: TRBD2
J gene: TRBJ2-1
clone size: -
V gene: TRBV7-9
CDR3 DNA: TGTGCCAGCAGCTCCCAGACTAGCGGGATCATATTGCACTACAATGAGCAGTTCTTC
CDR3 protein: CASSSQTSGIILHYNEQFF

D gene: TRBD2
J gene: TRBJ2-7
clone size: -
V gene: TRBV5-6
CDR3 DNA: TGTGCCAGCAGCTTGGCCGGGCTAGCGGGAGTTGTAGGCTCCTACGAGCAGTACTTC
CDR3 protein: CASSLAGLAGVVGSYEQYF

D gene: -
J gene: TRBJ2-7
clone size: -
V gene: TRBV15
CDR3 DNA: TGTGCCACCAGCAGAGATGATGTGGACTACCCCCTTTACGAGCAGTACTTC
CDR3 protein: CATSRDDVDYPLYEQYF

D gene: -
J gene: TRBJ1-1
clone size: -
V gene: TRBV7-8
CDR3 DNA: TGTGCCAGCAGCCCCGGGGGAACTGAAGCTTTCTTT
CDR3 protein: CASSPGGTEAFF

D gene: TRBD1
J gene: TRBJ2-2
clone size: few
V gene: TRBV28
CDR3 DNA: TGTGCCAGCAGTGTTCCGGGACAGGGGGCTCCCGGGGAGCTGTTTTTT
CDR3 protein: CASSVPGQGAPGELFF

D gene: -
J gene: TRBJ2-7
clone size: -
V gene: TRBV27
CDR3 DNA: TGTGCCAGCAGGTTGGGGGGAGTCACCTACGAGCAGTACTTC
CDR3 protein: CASRLGGVTYEQYF

D gene: -
J gene: TRBJ1-1
clone size: few
V gene: TRBV5-1
CDR3 DNA: TGCGCCAGCAGCTTGGAGTCCGGGGTCGCTGAAGCTTTCTTT
CDR3 protein: CASSLESGVAEAFF

D gene: -
J gene: TRBJ2-5
clone size: -
V gene: TRBV7-9
CDR3 DNA: TGTGCCAGCAGCACCGGGACTCCGCGAGAGACCCAGTACTTC
CDR3 protein: CASSTGTPRETQYF

D gene: TRBD1
J gene: TRBJ2-6
clone size: -
V gene: TRBV5-5
CDR3 DNA: TGTGCCAGCAGCTTCCGGGGACAGGGGGCGTCTGGGGCCAACGTCCTGACTTTC
CDR3 protein: CASSFRGQGASGANVLTF

D gene: -
J gene: TRBJ2-7
clone size: few
V gene: TRBV6-1
CDR3 DNA: TGTGCCAGCAGTGAAAGGAGGGTGGACGAGCAGTACTTC
CDR3 protein: CASSERRVDEQYF

D gene: TRBD1
J gene: TRBJ2-2
clone size: -
V gene: TRBV27
CDR3 DNA: TGTGCCAGCAGTTTCGGGACAGCGACCGGGGAGCTGTTTTTT
CDR3 protein: CASSFGTATGELFF

D gene: -
J gene: TRBJ1-4
clone size: -
V gene: TRBV10-1
CDR3 DNA: TGCGCCACCTCGTCAGGTCCATATGAAAAACTGTTTTTT
CDR3 protein: CATSSGPYEKLFF

D gene: TRBD2
J gene: TRBJ2-7
clone size: -
V gene: TRBV6-7
CDR3 DNA: TGTGCCAGCAGTTACTCGACGGGACTAGCGGGGACCTACGAGCAGTACTTC
CDR3 protein: CASSYSTGLAGTYEQYF

D gene: -
J gene: TRBJ1-1
clone size: -
V gene: TRBV6-5
CDR3 DNA: TGTGCCAGCAGTTACAGAGGCCGGGACAATGAAGCTTTCTTT
CDR3 protein: CASSYRGRDNEAFF

D gene: TRBD2
J gene: TRBJ2-7
clone size: -
V gene: TRBV6-5
CDR3 DNA: TGTGCCAGCAGTCAGACTAGCGGGAGGTCCTACGAGCAGTACTTC
CDR3 protein: CASSQTSGRSYEQYF

D gene: TRBD1
J gene: TRBJ1-5
clone size: -
V gene: TRBV19
CDR3 DNA: TGTGCCAGTACCTCAGACAGGGGAGGTGATCAGCCCCAGCATTTT
CDR3 protein: CASTSDRGGDQPQHF

D gene: -
J gene: TRBJ2-1
clone size: -
V gene: TRBV30
CDR3 DNA: TGTGCCTGGAGTGTACAACCGAACGATGAGCAGTTCTTC
CDR3 protein: CAWSVQPNDEQFF

D gene: -
J gene: TRBJ2-7
clone size: -
V gene: TRBV9
CDR3 DNA: TGTGCCAGCAATCAGGGGCTCTCTGGCTACGAGCAGTACTTC
CDR3 protein: CASNQGLSGYEQYF

D gene: TRBD1
J gene: TRBJ1-1
clone size: -
V gene: TRBV28
CDR3 DNA: TGTGCCAGCAAGAGGGACAGGGAGACTGAAGCTTTCTTT
CDR3 protein: CASKRDRETEAFF

D gene: -
J gene: TRBJ2-7
clone size: -
V gene: TRBV13
CDR3 DNA: TGTGCCAGCAGCTTAGGCCCAAACGAGCAGTACTTC
CDR3 protein: CASSLGPNEQYF

D gene: -
J gene: TRBJ2-1
clone size: -
V gene: TRBV9
CDR3 DNA: TGTGCCAGCAGCGGGGGCGGGGCCTCCCATGAGCAGTTCTTC
CDR3 protein: CASSGGGASHEQFF

D gene: -
J gene: TRBJ2-1
clone size: -
V gene: TRBV28
CDR3 DNA: TGTGCCAGCACCCTTCATGGAGGCGTTTACAATGAGCAGTTCTTC
CDR3 protein: CASTLHGGVYNEQFF

D gene: -
J gene: TRBJ1-1
clone size: -
V gene: TRBV29-1
CDR3 DNA: TGCAGCGTTGGTTCCCAAATGAACACTGAAGCTTTCTTT
CDR3 protein: CSVGSQMNTEAFF

D gene: TRBD2
J gene: TRBJ2-2
clone size: -
V gene: TRBV9
CDR3 DNA: TGTGCCAGCAGCGTGCGGCGGGAGGGGAACACCGGGGAGCTGTTTTTT
CDR3 protein: CASSVRREGNTGELFF

D gene: -
J gene: TRBJ1-1
clone size: once
V gene: TRBV29-1
CDR3 DNA: TGCAGCGTATTCCCCCGGGGGAACACTGAAGCTTTCTTT
CDR3 protein: CSVFPRGNTEAFF

D gene: -
J gene: TRBJ1-1
clone size: -
V gene: TRBV15
CDR3 DNA: TGTGCCACCAGCTCCCAGGGACTACTGAACACTGAAGCTTTCTTT
CDR3 protein: CATSSQGLLNTEAFF

D gene: TRBD1
J gene: TRBJ2-1
clone size: -
V gene: TRBV6-4
CDR3 DNA: TGTGCCAGGGGGGGACAGGGCCGGTTCCCCAACTACAATGAGCAGTTCTTC
CDR3 protein: CARGGQGRFPNYNEQFF

D gene: TRBD1
J gene: TRBJ1-2
clone size: -
V gene: TRBV4-2
CDR3 DNA: TGTGCCAGCAGCTTCATGACTGTACAGGGGGCAAAATATGGCTACACCTTC
CDR3 protein: CASSFMTVQGAKYGYTF

D gene: -
J gene: TRBJ1-4
clone size: once
V gene: TRBV19
CDR3 DNA: TGTGCCAGTAGTATTTATACACATAATGAAAAACTGTTTTTT
CDR3 protein: CASSIYTHNEKLFF

D gene: -
J gene: TRBJ1-2
clone size: -
V gene: TRBV6-4
CDR3 DNA: TGTGTCAGCAGTGCCCTACCCCCTAACTATGGCTACACCTTC
CDR3 protein: CVSSALPPNYGYTF

D gene: TRBD1
J gene: TRBJ1-1
clone size: -
V gene: TRBV7-9
CDR3 DNA: TGTGCCAGCAGCTTAGGTCCGGACAGGGTGAACACTGAAGCTTTCTTT
CDR3 protein: CASSLGPDRVNTEAFF

D gene: -
J gene: TRBJ1-5
clone size: -
V gene: TRBV6-5
CDR3 DNA: TGTGCCAGCAGCCTATCGAGTGATCAGCCCCAGCATTTT
CDR3 protein: CASSLSSDQPQHF

D gene: TRBD1
J gene: TRBJ2-6
clone size: -
V gene: TRBV27
CDR3 DNA: TGTGCCAGCAGTTTTACAGGGGACCCCTCTGGGGCCAACGTCCTGACTTTC
CDR3 protein: CASSFTGDPSGANVLTF

D gene: TRBD1
J gene: TRBJ2-1
clone size: once
V gene: TRBV4-1
CDR3 DNA: TGCGCCAGCAGCCAAGTTCCCCCTACAGGGGTAAATGAGCAGTTCTTC
CDR3 protein: CASSQVPPTGVNEQFF

D gene: -
J gene: TRBJ1-2
clone size: -
V gene: TRBV7-9
CDR3 DNA: TGTGCCAGCAGCTCAACAGACAAGGTCTATGGCTACACCTTC
CDR3 protein: CASSSTDKVYGYTF

D gene: TRBD1
J gene: TRBJ1-1
clone size: -
V gene: TRBV4-1
CDR3 DNA: TGCGCCAGCAGCCATCCAACAGGGGGACGGACTGAAGCTTTCTTT
CDR3 protein: CASSHPTGGRTEAFF

D gene: -
J gene: TRBJ1-2
clone size: once
V gene: TRBV6-6
CDR3 DNA: TGTGCCAGCACCATGGTTGGGCCTTATGGCTACACCTTC
CDR3 protein: CASTMVGPYGYTF

D gene: TRBD1
J gene: TRBJ1-3
clone size: once
V gene: TRBV6-6
CDR3 DNA: TGTGCCAGCAGTCTAAAGGGGACAGCAGGAAACACCATATATTTT
CDR3 protein: CASSLKGTAGNTIYF

D gene: TRBD1
J gene: TRBJ2-1
clone size: -
V gene: TRBV5-1
CDR3 DNA: TGCGCCAGCAGCTGGGACAGCCATGAGCAGTTCTTC
CDR3 protein: CASSWDSHEQFF

D gene: -
J gene: TRBJ2-7
clone size: -
V gene: TRBV20-1
CDR3 DNA: TGCAGTGCAACTCAGGGATACGAGCAGTACTTC
CDR3 protein: CSATQGYEQYF

D gene: -
J gene: TRBJ1-4
clone size: -
V gene: TRBV6-6
CDR3 DNA: TGTGCCAGCAGTTACGGAGGCCTTAATGAAAAACTGTTTTTT
CDR3 protein: CASSYGGLNEKLFF

D gene: -
J gene: TRBJ2-2
clone size: -
V gene: TRBV7-7
CDR3 DNA: TGTGCCAGCAGCCCTAACAGGCAGGTCACCGGGGAGCTGTTTTTT
CDR3 protein: CASSPNRQVTGELFF

D gene: TRBD2
J gene: TRBJ2-5
clone size: -
V gene: TRBV5-1
CDR3 DNA: TGCGCCAGCCATATCTCTCCAGCGGGAGGACAGCAGACCCAGTACTTC
CDR3 protein: CASHISPAGGQQTQYF

D gene: TRBD1
J gene: TRBJ1-4
clone size: once
V gene: TRBV30
CDR3 DNA: TGTGCCTGGAGCCTTGGGACAGCTAATGAAAAACTGTTTTTT
CDR3 protein: CAWSLGTANEKLFF

D gene: TRBD2
J gene: TRBJ2-6
clone size: -
V gene: TRBV9
CDR3 DNA: TGTGCCAGCAGCCCAAACCCTGGGGGGGCTGGGGCCAACGTCCTGACTTTC
CDR3 protein: CASSPNPGGAGANVLTF